This TCR beta chain was sequenced during a study of T cells in Graves' hyperthyroidism and ophthalmopathy. General study points: The majority of expanded thyroid clonotypes above 0.001 also appeared in blood.

It was RNA transcripts that yielded the amplified TCR beta CDR3 regions. HTBI primers drove first-round RT-PCR of the TCR CDR3. Using its own MiXCR run on the multiplex PCR reads, TCRdb lists one record per CDR3 protein. The sample contains about 420,000 distinct CDR3 sequences, about 13% of which appear only once. This clonotype was detected many times. Antigen specificity is unknown. The CDR3 spans 17 residues. V was clipped by 1 base and J by 0 bases; unmatched bases: 7. The germline gives CDR1 SGHVS, CDR2 FQNEAQ. Sequenced material: blood. The chain joins TRBV7-8 to TRBJ1-2; 8 bases align to TRBD1. The clonotype comes from a woman aged 18-30 years with Graves' hyperthyroidism. The CDR3 bases are TGTGCCAGCAGCTTAGGGGACAGGAGTGGGGCTAACTATGGCTACACCTTC. This gives the protein CASSLGDRSGANYGYTF.